This record looks at one T cell receptor (beta chain) sequence and its context. V was trimmed by 5 bases and J by 1 base, leaving 15 bases between them. The CDR3 extends over 15 amino acids. Germline V gene sequence: CDR1 MNHEY, CDR2 SVGAGI. This entry is derived from a study of blood T cell repertoires in COVID-19. Study-level background: The United States, Italy and Spain were the sources of the acute and convalescent COVID-19 samples.

Original processing notes: The assay estimated nucleated cells by amplifying reference gene primers. Clones were read by immunoSEQ multiplex PCR, and TCRdb kept only the in-frame ones, dropping some. Clonal size and the V and J genes are those of that table, whereas D and trimming came from the DNA. The table lists around 280,000 clones, around nine tenths of them singletons, with roughly 1.3% in the top ten. What was sequenced was peripheral blood. The chain joins TRBV6-5 to TRBJ2-7, with a possible D match to TRBD2 (5 bases). The TCR comes from a man between 65 and 79 years old with acute or convalescent COVID-19. DNA of the CDR3: TGTGCCAGCAGTCCGGCTAACGGCGGGTCCTACGAGCAGTACTTC. Translated, it gives CASSPANGGSYEQYF.